A single sample is the source of the 19 T cell receptor beta chains below, sequenced in a study of blood T cell repertoires in COVID-19. TCRdb's copy holds only in-frame clones and misses some; the assay was immunoSEQ multiplex PCR. This table holds around 60,000 clones, around 77% found once. Sequenced: peripheral blood. The source of these receptors is an older woman with COVID-19, enrolled during active disease.

V usage is TRBV4-3 and J usage is TRBJ2-6, with unresolved D. Germline V CDR1 and CDR2: LGHNA, YSLEER. The CDR3 totals 15 residues. V lost 0 bases and J lost 1, with 4 bases in between. In nucleotides, the CDR3 is TGCGCCAGCAGCCAAGACCTTTCTGGGGCCAACGTCCTGACTTTC. This translates into CASSQDLSGANVLTF.

CDR3 residues: CASKYTSGEETQYF. CDR3 DNA sequence: TGTGCCAGCAAATATACTAGCGGAGAAGAGACCCAGTACTTC. The chain recombines TRBV2 with TRBJ2-5; 8 positions match TRBD2. Germline-derived CDR1 and CDR2 are SNHLY and FYNNEI. CDR3 size: 14 residues. J lost 3 bases, V lost 7 bases, and 7 bases had no gene match.

This chain connects TRBV7-2 to TRBJ1-4; the D is unclear. Trimming shortened V by 1 base and J by 5 bases, and 11 bases separated the two germline ends. CDR1 and CDR2 (germline): SGHTA, FQGNSA. The CDR3 is 15 amino acids. In DNA form, the CDR3 reads TGTGCCAGCAGCTTAGGGCCAGGCGAGAATGAAAAACTGTTTTTT. It codes for CASSLGPGENEKLFF.

This clone was found a few times. This chain links TRBV3-1 (or the pseudogene TRBV3-2) with TRBJ1-6, with a tentative D call TRBD1 (6 bases). Per germline, CDR1 LGHDT and CDR2 YNNKEL (reference sequence). The CDR3 is 14 residues long. Trimming took 4 bases from V and 2 from J, leaving 6 bases between them. The CDR3 DNA is TGTGCCAGCAGCCCAGGGGCCTATAATTCACCCCTCCACTTT. It translates to CASSPGAYNSPLHF.

The V call is TRBV5-1, the J call TRBJ2-7; D may be TRBD1 (6 bases). Looked up from germline, CDR1 is SGHRS and CDR2 is YFSETQ. This CDR3 comprises 13 residues. Trimming cost V 5 bases and J 4 bases, with 13 bases left between them. In DNA form, the CDR3 reads TGCGCCAGCAGTGGGGATACAGGGTACGAGCAGTACGTC. Translation gives CASSGDTGYEQYV.

This clone was seen many times. This sample also contains other DNA sequences that code for the same CDR3. The chain employs TRBV6-6 and TRBJ1-5; 7 bases fit TRBD1. V dropped 2 bases and J dropped 3; count of bases not matched to a gene: 7. CDR3 length: 16 residues. CDR1 and CDR2 (germline): MNHNY, SVGAGI (reference sequence). CDR3 sequence: CASSYTNRGSNQPQHF. Written as DNA, the CDR3 is TGTGCCAGCAGTTACACCAACAGGGGCTCCAATCAGCCCCAGCATTTT.

In DNA, the CDR3 is TGTGCCAGCAGTGAAGCCCGGGGGGGCCCGAGCACAGATACGCAGTATTTT. Amino acids: CASSEARGGPSTDTQYF. The chain couples TRBV6-1 to TRBJ2-3, with 8 bases aligning to TRBD2. The trim removed 0 bases at V and 0 bases at J, leaving 5 bases unmatched. The CDR3 is made up of 17 amino acids. CDR1 is MNHNS, CDR2 SASEGT, per germline.

The count of this clone is one. The chain joins TRBV3-1 (or the pseudogene TRBV3-2) to TRBJ2-2; 13 bases are shared with TRBD2. The J segment lost 3 bases and the V segment lost 2 bases, leaving 3 bases of the junction unmatched. Germline lookup yields CDR1 LGHDT and CDR2 YNNKEL (reference sequence). The CDR3 covers 17 residues. CDR3 nucleotide sequence: TGTGCCAGCAGCCAAAGACTAGCGGGAGGTTACACCGGGGAGCTGTTTTTT. Residues: CASSQRLAGGYTGELFF.

J is TRBJ1-2 and V is TRBV2; the D is unclear. The CDR3 has 13 residues. Trimming removed 6 bases from V and 3 bases from J, with 11 bases in between. Germline V gene sequence: CDR1 SNHLY, CDR2 FYNNEI. CDR3 in DNA: TGTGCCAGCAGGGTAGACGGAGACTATGGCTACACCTTC. Encoded protein: CASRVDGDYGYTF.

The chain has TRBV11-2 and TRBJ2-5, with D possibly TRBD1 on 6 matching bases. With 1 base removed from V and 2 bases from J, the gap between germline ends came to 11 bases. The CDR3 spans 15 residues. Germline CDR1 is SGHAT and CDR2 is FQNNGV. The CDR3 DNA reads as TGTGCCAGCAGCTTAGGGCGGACAGCACAAGAGACCCAGTACTTC. As protein: CASSLGRTAQETQYF.

CDR3 region: CASKRYREGTEAFF. The CDR3 DNA reads as TGTGCCAGCAAGCGATACAGGGAGGGCACTGAAGCTTTCTTT. V is TRBV27 and J is TRBJ1-1; maybe TRBD1 (6 bases). The CDR3 totals 14 residues. Germline V CDR1 and CDR2: MNHEY, SMNVEV (reference sequence). Trimming took 7 bases from V and 4 from J, leaving 16 bases between them.

This chain joins TRBV19 and TRBJ2-3; 10 positions agree with TRBD2. Germline V gives CDR1 LNHDA, CDR2 SQIVND (reference sequence). V lost 4 bases, J lost 4 bases, and 8 bases stayed unmatched. The CDR3 loop spans 16 amino acids. The CDR3 loop reads CASSSPSGRGPDTQYF. DNA of the CDR3: TGTGCCAGTAGTAGCCCGAGCGGGAGGGGCCCAGATACGCAGTATTTT.

The genes are TRBV12-3 or TRBV12-4 and TRBJ1-3; no reliable D call. This CDR3 is built from 13 residues. Trimming removed 3 bases from V and 3 bases from J, with 6 bases in between. CDR3 sequence reads: CASSLRFGNTIYF. In nucleotides, the CDR3 is TGTGCCAGCAGTTTGCGTTTTGGAAACACCATATATTTT.

The chain carries TRBV2 and TRBJ2-2; 8 positions agree with TRBD1. From germline, CDR1 is SNHLY and CDR2 FYNNEI. CDR3 size: 14 residues. V gave up 4 bases and J gave up 5 bases; unmatched junction bases: 3. The CDR3: CASSGTGKTGELFF. As DNA, the CDR3 is TGTGCCAGCAGTGGGACAGGGAAGACCGGGGAGCTGTTTTTT.

This chain uses TRBV6-2 or TRBV6-3 with TRBJ1-5; D call uncertain. The CDR3 totals 12 residues. Germline V CDR1 and CDR2: MNHEY, SVGEGT. The germline V and J ends were trimmed by 0 bases and 11 bases, with 8 bases remaining between them. CDR3 sequence reads: CASSYSSGAQHF. CDR3 coding DNA: TGTGCCAGCAGTTACTCGTCCGGGGCCCAGCATTTT.

The J gene is TRBJ1-6, the V gene TRBV12-3 or TRBV12-4; D not certain. The V end was cut by 5 bases, the J end by 5 bases, with 4 bases between. The length of the CDR3 is 12 residues. CDR3 in DNA: TGTGCCAGCAGTCAGGATAATTCACCCCTCCACTTT. Translated: CASSQDNSPLHF.

This chain links TRBV19 with TRBJ2-5; D possibly corresponds to TRBD1 (5 bases). This CDR3 region has 13 residues. Per germline, CDR1 LNHDA and CDR2 SQIVND (reference sequence). The ends were cut back, 7 bases at V and 0 bases at J, with 9 bases in the middle. CDR3 sequence reads: CASNPRDQETQYF. In DNA form, the CDR3 reads TGTGCCAGTAATCCCAGGGACCAAGAGACCCAGTACTTC.

This sequence joins TRBV4-3 and TRBJ2-3, with 9 bases matching TRBD2. V shed 0 bases, J shed 5 bases, and the junction held 6 bases outside the gene matches. From germline, CDR1 is LGHNA and CDR2 YSLEER. The CDR3 totals 16 residues. The CDR3 here is CASSQEGAGGLDTQYF. The CDR3 DNA is TGCGCCAGCAGCCAAGAAGGAGCGGGGGGACTAGATACGCAGTATTTT.

The V and J genes are TRBV5-1 and TRBJ1-6, with 8 bases lining up with TRBD1. The germline V gene encodes CDR1 SGHRS and CDR2 YFSETQ. The V gene end was trimmed by 4 bases and the J gene end by 6 bases; junction bases not matched to a gene: 9. The length of the CDR3 is 16 residues. The CDR3 DNA sequence: TGCGCCAGCAGCCTCTTGGGGACAGGCTTTAATTCACCCCTCCACTTT. It encodes CASSLLGTGFNSPLHF.